The T cell receptor beta chain described here comes from a study of shared clonotypes between healthy human individuals. As for the study in general: Per donor, CD8 memory used one plate, CD8 naive used two, CD4 memory used three and CD4 naive used three.

On this clone: Its target is not known.

TCRdb's copy holds only in-frame clones and misses some; the assay was immunoSEQ multiplex PCR. The sample records approximately 2.5 million clones, 93% being singletons. General study results and limits: It was only blood that was sampled, and tissue repertoires likely differ.

This CDR3 comprises 16 residues. Germline lookup yields CDR1 MDHEN and CDR2 SYDVKM. Trimming took 4 bases from V and 6 from J; bases not matched to a gene: 12. The TCR originated in a man aged 18 to 30 in good health. Some clones in this sample may be carry-over from other donors' samples. The chain couples TRBV28 to TRBJ1-1; 9 bases are shared with TRBD1. The specimen was naive CD4+ T cells from PBMCs. As to subset: CD45RA+ positively selected. The CDR3 sequence is CASSSLPGQGIAEAFF. The CDR3 DNA sequence: TGTGCCAGCAGTTCACTCCCGGGACAGGGAATAGCTGAAGCTTTCTTT.